This TCR beta chain was captured in a study of T cell responses to AZD1222 COVID-19 vaccine (dated by TCRdb to the early 2020s). Notes on the research overall: A total of roughly 240 trial participants underwent TCR sequencing, of whom about 200 received two doses of AZD1222 and about 25 received two doses of the MenACWY control vaccine. Trial participants were enrolled by age into 18-55, 56-69 and 70-plus year subgroups, with 148, 28 and 57 TCR-sequenced participants respectively. What the work shows at the level of the full study, not this receptor alone: No day 14 peak-response samples were available, so repertoires were characterized only after the peak T cell response. Spike-specific TCR breadth and depth rose significantly after two AZD1222 doses compared with day 0 and with MenACWY recipients. Only five to seven AZD1222 recipients were SARS-CoV-2 seropositive at baseline, limiting conclusions about previously exposed vaccinees. Most participants were white British and females outnumbered males, and the authors suggested that clonal diversity may have been underestimated. Vaccine-associated CD4 TCRs spanned the whole spike protein, with dominant responses in regions 160-218 and 743-854. The 56-69-year group was small, and its depth increase did not reach significance, likely because of low power. Reportedly, almost half of the unique spike-specific TCRs recognized epitopes lying outside the regions that are mutated in the B.1.351 and B.1.1.7 variants.

The CDR3 regions of human TCRbeta chains were analyzed by immunosequencing. The original methods were these. TCRs in the repertoires were matched against a reference library of SARS-CoV-2-specific TCRs that had been generated with the MIRA antigen-specificity platform. Breadth was defined as the fraction of unique TCRs that were SARS-CoV-2-associated, and depth was defined as the fraction of total T cells that were SARS-CoV-2-associated. Each spike-specific TCR was assigned to its reactive spike region and to a CD4 or CD8 class using the MIRA data. Log10-transformed breadth and depth values were compared by one-way ANOVA with Sidak's multiple comparisons tests. TCRdb limited this immuneACCESS table to in-frame rearrangements with V and J called. A share of clones is missing; checked studies link under half to unresolved V genes, and the rest is unexplained. V, J and clone size were drawn from that table, and D and trimming were deduced from the DNA. Within this sample are about 96,000 clones, with around nine tenths of them counted one time only. The top ten clones comprise roughly 5% of the sample.

The meaning of the sample's time point label: baseline before first vaccination. Explained via the paper, the treatment or condition label denotes: meningococcal conjugate vaccine given as trial control. Vaccinee samples were obtained from the UK trials COV001 and COV002, which included a single-blind randomized controlled phase 2/3 trial of AZD1222 (ChAdOx1 nCoV-19) in healthy adults. For TCRbeta chain sequencing, PBMC samples from trial participants were taken at day 0 and at day 28 after the second dose. Points on this clone: Its cognate antigen has yet to be identified. Per-base qualities were not stored, and no clone one base away is much larger.

Trimmed from V: 5 bases; trimmed from J: 6 bases; junction bases lacking a gene match: 7. Taken from cysteine to phenylalanine, the CDR3 has 16 residues. The retained sequence is limited to the CDR3, 48 bases, with the frame set at the first base. CDR1 and CDR2 are read off the germline V gene as SGHTA and FQGTGA. The origin of this receptor is an adult in good health. The material sequenced was peripheral blood, taken on day 0 of MenACWY control vaccination. The sequence joins TRBV7-3 to TRBJ2-2; 12 bases in the junction line up with TRBD2. Here is the DNA: TGTGCCAGCAGCCCGAGACTAGCGGGAGAGGCCGGGGAGCTGTTTTTT. Its amino acids are CASSPRLAGEAGELFF.